This record covers a single TCR beta chain. No antigen is known for it. The use of a sample-barcoded 5' primer and a J-beta primer mix characterized a second PCR of roughly 6 to 11 cycles. TCRdb called the 5' RACE reads again in MiXCR, with one record for every CDR3 protein. Of about 1.8 million distinct CDR3 sequences listed, 49% are singletons. This entry belongs to a study of blood T cells in healthy people across ages. Broader study findings: The study found more naive CD4+ cells and higher diversity in long-lived than aged donors. PBMCs went unsorted, and a conclusive naive versus antigen-experienced comparison was therefore prevented.

The sequenced sample consisted of blood. The sequence derives from a woman in her 40s in good health.

The chain's CDR3 is CASSQDRANSYEQYF. The CDR3 DNA is TGCGCCAGCAGCCAAGATCGCGCCAACTCCTACGAGCAGTACTTC. This chain connects TRBV4-1 to TRBJ2-7; D remains unclear. CDR3 length: 15 amino acids. The V gene's germline CDR1 is MGHRA and CDR2 YSYEKL. Trimming removed 0 bases from V and 0 bases from J, with 9 bases in between.